This T cell receptor beta chain was identified in a study of blood T cell repertoires in COVID-19. Across the study: Acute-phase and convalescent COVID-19 samples originated in the United States, Italy and Spain. T cells, B-cell-depleted T cells, or PBMCs provided the cDNA or gDNA that served as material.

The CDR3 is 14 amino acids. CDR1 and CDR2 from the germline V gene are LNHDA and SQIVND (reference sequence). Trimming cost V 4 bases and J 7 bases; bases outside gene matches: 5. In the original analysis: Reference gene primer amplification in the assay estimated nucleated cell counts. Only in-frame clones appear in the TCRdb table, and some are missing; sequencing was by immunoSEQ multiplex PCR. V and J calls and clone size are given by that table; D and trimming were obtained from the DNA. The sample carries about 220,000 clones, 70% to 90% recorded once. The chain recombines TRBV19 with TRBJ2-1; 9 positions match TRBD1. The sequenced sample was peripheral blood. This TCR was recovered from a man aged 50 or older who had recovered from COVID-19. For the CDR3, the DNA is TGTGCCAGTAGTACGACAGGGGGGAGTAATGAGCAGTTCTTC. Residues: CASSTTGGSNEQFF.